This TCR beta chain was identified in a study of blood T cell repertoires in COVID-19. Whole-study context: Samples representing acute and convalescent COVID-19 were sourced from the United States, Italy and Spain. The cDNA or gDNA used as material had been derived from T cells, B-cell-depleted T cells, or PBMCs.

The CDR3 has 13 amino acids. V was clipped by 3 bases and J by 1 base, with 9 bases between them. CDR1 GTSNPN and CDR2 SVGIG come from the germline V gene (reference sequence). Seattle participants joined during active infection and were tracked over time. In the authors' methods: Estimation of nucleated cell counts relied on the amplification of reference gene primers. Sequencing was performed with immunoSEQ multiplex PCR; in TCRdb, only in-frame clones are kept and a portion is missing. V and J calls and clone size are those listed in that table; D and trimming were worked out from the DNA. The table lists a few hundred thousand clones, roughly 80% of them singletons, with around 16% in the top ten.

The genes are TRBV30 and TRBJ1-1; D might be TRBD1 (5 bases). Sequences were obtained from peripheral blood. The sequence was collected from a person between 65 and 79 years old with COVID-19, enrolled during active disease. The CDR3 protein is CAWRRQTNTEAFF. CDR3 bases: TGTGCCTGGAGACGACAGACGAACACTGAAGCTTTCTTT.